This TCR beta chain was sequenced for a study of blood T cell repertoires in COVID-19. Study-wide context: The study drew acute and convalescent COVID-19 samples from the United States, Italy and Spain. T cells, B-cell-depleted T cells, or PBMCs supplied cDNA or gDNA.

Original methodology: Reference gene primers were amplified, and this amplification served to estimate nucleated cell counts. The method was immunoSEQ multiplex PCR; TCRdb's version includes in-frame clones alone and lacks a portion of them. Clone size and the V and J calls come from that table; the DNA yielded D and trimming. The table lists 150,000 to 200,000 clones, roughly four fifths of them singletons, with 11% in the top ten. This CDR3 contains 10 residues. V lost 7 bases to trimming and J lost 7 bases, with 7 bases between them. The germline gives CDR1 MDHEN, CDR2 SYDVKM. Specimen: peripheral blood. This receptor was taken from a man between 60 and 70 years old with active or convalescent COVID-19. The J gene is TRBJ1-1, the V gene TRBV28; D gene ambiguous. The CDR3 nucleotides are TGTGCCAGCAAGGCGGGTGAAGCTTTCTTT. Residues: CASKAGEAFF.